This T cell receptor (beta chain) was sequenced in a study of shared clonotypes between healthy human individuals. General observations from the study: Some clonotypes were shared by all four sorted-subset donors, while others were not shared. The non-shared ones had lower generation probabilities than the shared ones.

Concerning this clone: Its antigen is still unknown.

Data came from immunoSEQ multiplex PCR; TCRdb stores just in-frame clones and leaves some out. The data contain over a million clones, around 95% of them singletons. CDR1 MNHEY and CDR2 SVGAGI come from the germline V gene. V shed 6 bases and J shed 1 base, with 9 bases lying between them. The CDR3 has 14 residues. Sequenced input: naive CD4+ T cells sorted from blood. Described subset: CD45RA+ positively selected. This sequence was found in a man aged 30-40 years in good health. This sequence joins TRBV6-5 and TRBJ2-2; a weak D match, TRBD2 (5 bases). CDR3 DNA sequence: TGTGCCAGCAGCCGGGGTATGAACACCGGGGAGCTGTTTTTT. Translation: CASSRGMNTGELFF.